This T cell receptor beta chain is drawn from a study of cytomegalovirus exposure and HLA in healthy donors. V dropped 6 bases and J dropped 2 bases, with 20 bases sitting between them. The germline V gene encodes CDR1 SNHLY and CDR2 FYNNEI. This CDR3 has 16 amino acids. This clone was found once. PCR involved 60 Vbeta and 13 Jbeta primers. The data were produced by immunoSEQ multiplex PCR, yet TCRdb's version contains in-frame clones alone and is incomplete. The repertoire holds some 110,000 clones, with 70% to 80% as singletons. The sequenced sample was PBMCs. The sequence was collected from a man aged 55 to 69 in good health and CMV-seronegative. V usage is TRBV2 and J usage is TRBJ2-7; D might be TRBD1 (6 bases). CDR3 sequence: CASRGQGQGPPYEQYF. Here the CDR3 DNA reads TGTGCCAGCAGGGGTCAGGGGCAGGGGCCTCCCTACGAGCAGTACTTC.